These 24 T cell receptor beta chains came from one sample sequenced in a study of T cell repertoires in cytomegalovirus infection. From the reads, TCRdb called clonotypes with MiXCR, one entry per CDR3 protein. The top ten clones hold 48% of a sample with around 570,000 distinct CDR3 sequences, about 39% of them seen once. The antigens for these receptors are not known. Specimen: cultured PBMCs, collected from culture after CMV antigen stimulation. These receptors were taken from a human donor in good health (CMV status not recorded). Some clones in this sample may be carry-over from other donors' samples.

This clonotype came up a few times. J is TRBJ2-4 and V is TRBV7-8; TRBD2 is a possible D gene (5 bases). The CDR3 sequence is 17 residues long. Trimming took 0 bases from V and 0 from J, leaving 12 bases between them. In germline, CDR1 is SGHVS, CDR2 FQNEAQ. CDR3 sequence (DNA): TGTGCCAGCAGCTTAGCCGGCCTAGCAGAAGCCAAAAACATTCAGTACTTC. The encoded protein is CASSLAGLAEAKNIQYF.

V and J are TRBV15 and TRBJ2-3; 10 bases match TRBD1. Germline-derived CDR1 and CDR2 are LNHNV and YYDKDF (reference sequence). This CDR3 has 13 residues. Losses at the gene ends were 11 bases for V and 3 bases for J; bases not matched to a gene: 5. For the CDR3, the DNA is TGTGCCCGGAGGGGACAGGGGACAGATACGCAGTATTTT. Protein: CARRGQGTDTQYF.

This clonotype has just a few counts. J is TRBJ1-2 and V is TRBV6-5; weak D call: TRBD1 (6 bases). Trimming took off 0 bases at V and 7 bases at J, with 12 bases between the two ends. Per the germline V gene, CDR1 is MNHEY and CDR2 is SVGAGI. CDR3 size: 14 residues. The CDR3 reads CASSYSTGFLGYTF. The CDR3 region has the DNA TGTGCCAGCAGTTACTCGACAGGTTTCCTTGGCTACACCTTC.

CDR3 nucleotide sequence: TGCGCCAGCAGCCAAGCGGCAGGACAGGGTGGCGAGCAGTACTTC. It translates to CASSQAAGQGGEQYF. This chain uses TRBV4-1 with TRBJ2-7; TRBD1 agrees at 8 bases. The CDR3 is 15 residues long. Trimming cost V 1 base and J 6 bases; bases outside gene matches: 8. Germline-derived CDR1 and CDR2 are MGHRA and YSYEKL.

V and J are TRBV29-1 and TRBJ1-1; possible D gene TRBD1, 5 bases. Per germline, CDR1 SQVTM and CDR2 ANQGSEA. The CDR3 spans 13 residues. The CDR3: CGATDALNTEAFF. CDR3 in DNA: TGCGGGGCGACAGACGCCTTGAACACTGAAGCTTTCTTT.

This clonotype appeared a few times. The CDR3 is CASGRDRETQYF. The CDR3 nucleotides read TGTGCTAGTGGTCGCGATCGGGAGACCCAGTACTTC. The rearrangement joins TRBV12-5 to TRBJ2-5; D is unclear. The CDR3 length is 12 residues. Germline V lookup: CDR1 LGHNT, CDR2 FRNRAP. V was trimmed by 5 bases and J by 5 bases, leaving 9 bases between them.

On this clonotype itself: The CDR3 ends on some other residue instead of the conserved phenylalanine or tryptophan, so this is likely a read error. The rearrangement joins TRBV7-8 to TRBJ2-7; TRBD2 aligns across 7 bases. V was pared by 5 bases and J by 2 bases, with 12 bases of the junction left unmatched. The CDR3 consists of 16 residues. Germline V CDR1 and CDR2: SGHVS, FQNEAQ. Here the CDR3 reads CASSPKPSGVTYEQYL. The CDR3 coding sequence is TGTGCCAGCAGCCCAAAGCCCAGCGGGGTTACCTACGAGCAGTACTTG.

This chain connects TRBV7-2 to TRBJ1-5, with 8 bases that match TRBD1. This CDR3 contains 15 residues. CDR1 SGHTA and CDR2 FQGNSA come from the germline V gene. V lost 4 bases, J lost 1 base, and 3 bases stayed unmatched. The CDR3 region is CASSYTGGSNQPQHF. CDR3 bases: TGTGCCAGCAGCTATACAGGGGGAAGCAATCAGCCCCAGCATTTT.

This clonotype has more than one count but fewer than ten. The V call is TRBV11-2, the J call TRBJ2-2; D uncertain. The germline V gene encodes CDR1 SGHAT and CDR2 FQNNGV. This CDR3 is built from 15 residues. V was cut by 6 bases and J by 1 base, with 12 bases left in between. The CDR3 spells CASRPELGNTGELFF. The CDR3 nucleotides are TGTGCCAGCAGACCCGAACTGGGGAACACCGGGGAGCTGTTTTTT.

This clonotype was observed a single time. The rearrangement uses TRBV19 and TRBJ1-1; 7 bases match TRBD1. The germline CDR1 and CDR2 sequences are LNHDA and SQIVND (reference sequence). There are 14 residues in the CDR3. The J segment lost 6 bases and the V segment lost 6 bases, leaving 10 bases of the junction unmatched. The CDR3 loop is CASSPWTGYSEAFF. CDR3 DNA sequence: TGTGCCAGTAGCCCTTGGACAGGATATTCTGAAGCTTTCTTT.

V is TRBV7-9 and J is TRBJ2-5; TRBD2 matches at 12 bases. The J segment lost 5 bases and the V segment lost 5 bases, leaving 15 bases of the junction unmatched. This CDR3 region has 18 residues. Germline assignment: CDR1 SEHNR and CDR2 FQNEAQ (reference sequence). For the CDR3, the DNA is TGTGCCAGCAGCAACCTATGGACTAGCGGGATTTCCTGGGAGACCCAGTACTTC. It is translated as CASSNLWTSGISWETQYF.

This clonotype has ten or more counts. The chain employs TRBV7-9 and TRBJ1-3, with TRBD1 as a possible D gene (6 bases). Per germline, CDR1 SEHNR and CDR2 FQNEAQ (reference sequence). The length of the CDR3 is 16 residues. V lost 3 bases and J lost 0, with 12 bases in between. The CDR3 protein is CASSFGQLSSGNTIYF. The CDR3 DNA sequence: TGTGCCAGCAGCTTCGGACAGTTGAGCTCTGGAAACACCATATATTTT.

This clonotype has more than one count but fewer than ten. The chain links TRBV7-2 to TRBJ2-2; 7 nucleotides align to TRBD2. With 2 bases clipped from V and 4 bases from J, the junction kept 4 bases outside the gene matches. This CDR3 is built from 15 residues. The germline V gene has CDR1 SGHTA and CDR2 FQGNSA. The CDR3 spells CASSLQPSGTGELFF. CDR3 in DNA: TGTGCCAGCAGCTTACAGCCTAGCGGCACCGGGGAGCTGTTTTTT.

The rearrangement joins TRBV6-6 to TRBJ1-2; D not resolved. Trimming took off 5 bases at V and 7 bases at J, with 8 bases between the two ends. Germline CDR1 and CDR2: MNHNY and SVGAGI (reference sequence). There are 11 residues in the CDR3. This chain's CDR3 is CASSSGSGYTF. The DNA for the CDR3 is TGTGCCAGCAGTAGTGGAAGTGGCTACACCTTC.

This clonotype was counted a few times. The chain carries TRBV5-1 and TRBJ1-4; 9 bases line up with TRBD1. Looked up from germline, CDR1 is SGHRS and CDR2 is YFSETQ. The J segment lost 6 bases and the V segment lost 5 bases, leaving 5 bases of the junction unmatched. The CDR3 loop spans 14 amino acids. The CDR3 protein is CASSWGQGDEKLFF. CDR3 nucleotide sequence: TGCGCCAGCAGTTGGGGACAGGGAGATGAAAAACTGTTTTTT.

This sequence joins TRBV12-3 or TRBV12-4 and TRBJ2-3; D is ambiguous. Trimming took off 6 bases at V and 0 bases at J, with 13 bases between the two ends. The CDR3 sequence is 15 residues long. The CDR3 reads CASSLGPRSTDTQYF. CDR3 coding DNA: TGTGCCAGCAGCCTCGGGCCCCGTAGCACAGATACGCAGTATTTT.

The V gene is TRBV7-9, the J gene TRBJ2-5; weak D call: TRBD2 (6 bases). V gave up 5 bases and J gave up 6 bases, with 22 bases separating them. The CDR3 is made up of 16 amino acids. CDR1 SEHNR and CDR2 FQNEAQ come from the germline V gene (reference sequence). CDR3 loop: CASSDGTPRGRKTQYF. CDR3 coding DNA: TGTGCCAGCAGCGACGGGACTCCGAGGGGTAGAAAGACCCAGTACTTC.

The chain couples TRBV5-4 to TRBJ1-4, with a weak D call TRBD1 (5 bases). Germline V gene data show CDR1 as SGHNT and CDR2 as YYREEE (reference sequence). This CDR3 is 15 amino acids long. Trimming removed 3 bases at V and 8 bases at J, with 17 bases between. CDR3 nucleotides: TGTGCCAGCAGCTCCAAGACCCGGGGGGACGAAAAACTGTTTTTT. Translated: CASSSKTRGDEKLFF.

This clonotype appeared many times. The V call is TRBV7-2, the J call TRBJ2-3; TRBD2 matches at 13 bases. Germline assignment: CDR1 SGHTA and CDR2 FQGNSA. CDR3 length: 16 residues. V lost 4 bases to trimming and J lost 6 bases; unmatched junction nucleotides: 7. The CDR3 DNA sequence: TGTGCCAGCAGCTACGGACTAGCGGGAGACACGGATACGCAGTATTTT. It yields the protein CASSYGLAGDTDTQYF.

V is TRBV7-8 and J is TRBJ1-6, with 7 bases matching TRBD1. The CDR3 is 17 amino acids. Losses at the gene ends were 3 bases for V and 5 bases for J; bases not matched to a gene: 10. Germline V CDR1 and CDR2: SGHVS, FQNEAQ. CDR3 residues: CASSFGGGGFNNSPLHF. CDR3 in DNA: TGTGCCAGCAGCTTCGGAGGGGGCGGTTTCAATAATTCACCCCTCCACTTT.

This chain links TRBV12-3 or TRBV12-4 with TRBJ1-2; 10 nucleotides agree with TRBD1. This CDR3 contains 15 residues. V was pared by 8 bases and J by 5 bases, with 11 bases of the junction left unmatched. The CDR3 loop reads CASLGTGATPYGYTF. For the CDR3, the DNA is TGTGCCAGCCTGGGGACAGGGGCTACTCCATATGGCTACACCTTC.

The genes are TRBV20-1 and TRBJ2-5; TRBD2 agrees at 9 bases. This CDR3 contains 13 residues. V lost 7 bases, J lost 5 bases, and 8 bases stayed unmatched. In germline, CDR1 is DFQATT, CDR2 SNEGSKA (reference sequence). The CDR3 loop reads CSVSSGGSETQYF. The CDR3 region has the DNA TGCAGTGTTTCGAGCGGGGGGTCTGAGACCCAGTACTTC.

This chain links TRBV4-1 with TRBJ2-1; the D gene is possibly TRBD2 (6 bases). CDR3 length equals 16 residues. Germline assignment: CDR1 MGHRA and CDR2 YSYEKL. V was trimmed by 4 bases and J by 4 bases, leaving 17 bases between them. The CDR3 DNA reads TGCGCCAGCAGCCCGCTGGGTAGCGGAGTTTACAATGAGCAGTTCTTC. Translated, it gives CASSPLGSGVYNEQFF.

This clonotype was seen more than once but under ten times. The rearrangement joins TRBV11-2 to TRBJ2-3; 7 bases map to TRBD2. Germline V gene sequence: CDR1 SGHAT, CDR2 FQNNGV. The length of the CDR3 is 16 residues. J lost 2 bases, V lost 5 bases, and 10 bases had no gene match. In DNA, the CDR3 is TGTGCCAGCAGCCCTCAAGCGGGACCCCCCACAGATACGCAGTATTTT. Translation gives CASSPQAGPPTDTQYF.